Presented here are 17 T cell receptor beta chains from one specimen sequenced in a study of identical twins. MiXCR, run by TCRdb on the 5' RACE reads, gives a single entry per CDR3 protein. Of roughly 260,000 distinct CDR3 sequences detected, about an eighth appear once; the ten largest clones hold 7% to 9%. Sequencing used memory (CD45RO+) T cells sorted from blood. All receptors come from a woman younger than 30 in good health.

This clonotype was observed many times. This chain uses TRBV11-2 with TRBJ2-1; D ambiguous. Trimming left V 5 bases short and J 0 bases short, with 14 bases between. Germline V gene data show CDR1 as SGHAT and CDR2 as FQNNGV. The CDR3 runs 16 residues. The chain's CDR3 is CASSPRRVSSYNEQFF. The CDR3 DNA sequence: TGTGCCAGCAGCCCTCGACGGGTGAGCTCCTACAATGAGCAGTTCTTC.

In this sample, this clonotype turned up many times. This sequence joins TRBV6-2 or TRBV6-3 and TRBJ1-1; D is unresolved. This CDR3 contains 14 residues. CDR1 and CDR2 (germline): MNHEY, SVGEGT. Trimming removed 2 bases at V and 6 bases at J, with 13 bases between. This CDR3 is CASSYDTAAAEAFF. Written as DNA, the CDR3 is TGTGCCAGCAGTTACGACACGGCGGCCGCTGAAGCTTTCTTT.

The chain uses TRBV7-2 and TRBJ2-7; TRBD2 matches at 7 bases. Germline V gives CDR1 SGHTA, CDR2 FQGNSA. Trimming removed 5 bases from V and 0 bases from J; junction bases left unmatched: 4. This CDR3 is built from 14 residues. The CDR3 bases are TGTGCCAGCAGCCGCGGGGGTAGCTCCTACGAGCAGTACTTC. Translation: CASSRGGSSYEQYF.

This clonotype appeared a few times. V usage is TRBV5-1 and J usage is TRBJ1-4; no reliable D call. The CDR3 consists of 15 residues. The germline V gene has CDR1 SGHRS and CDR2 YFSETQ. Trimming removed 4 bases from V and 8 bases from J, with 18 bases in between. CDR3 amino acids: CASSQADMVGEKLFF. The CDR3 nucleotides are TGCGCCAGCAGCCAAGCTGACATGGTGGGAGAAAAACTGTTTTTT.

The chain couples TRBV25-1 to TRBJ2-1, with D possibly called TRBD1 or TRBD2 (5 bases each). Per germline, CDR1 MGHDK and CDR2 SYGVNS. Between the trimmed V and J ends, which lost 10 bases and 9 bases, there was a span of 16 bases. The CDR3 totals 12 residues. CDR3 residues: CATERGRTEQFF. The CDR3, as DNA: TGTGCCACCGAGAGGGGTCGGACTGAGCAGTTCTTC.

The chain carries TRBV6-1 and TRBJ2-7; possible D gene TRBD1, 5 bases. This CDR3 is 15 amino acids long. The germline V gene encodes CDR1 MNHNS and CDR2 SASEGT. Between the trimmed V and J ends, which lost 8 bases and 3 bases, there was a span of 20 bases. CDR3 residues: CASSNQGLSSYEQYF. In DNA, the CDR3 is TGTGCCAGCTCGAACCAGGGCCTCTCGAGCTACGAGCAGTACTTC.

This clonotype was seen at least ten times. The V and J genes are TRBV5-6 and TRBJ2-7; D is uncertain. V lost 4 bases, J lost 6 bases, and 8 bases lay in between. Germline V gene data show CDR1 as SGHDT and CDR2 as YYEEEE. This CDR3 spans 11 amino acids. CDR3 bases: TGTGCCAGCAGCCTCGGTCCCGAGCAGTACTTC. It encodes CASSLGPEQYF.

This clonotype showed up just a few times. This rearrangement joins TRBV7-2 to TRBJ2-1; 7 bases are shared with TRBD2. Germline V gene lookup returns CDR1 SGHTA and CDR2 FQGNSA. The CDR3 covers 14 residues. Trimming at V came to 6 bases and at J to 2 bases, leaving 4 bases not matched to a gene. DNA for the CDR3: TGTGCCAGCAGGGAAAGCGGGACCTACAATGAGCAGTTCTTC. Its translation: CASRESGTYNEQFF.

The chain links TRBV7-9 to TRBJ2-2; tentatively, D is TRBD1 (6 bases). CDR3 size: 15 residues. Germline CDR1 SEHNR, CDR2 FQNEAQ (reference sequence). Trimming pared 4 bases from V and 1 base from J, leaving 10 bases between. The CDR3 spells CASSSGVLNTGELFF. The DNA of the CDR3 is TGTGCCAGCAGCTCAGGGGTCTTGAACACCGGGGAGCTGTTTTTT.

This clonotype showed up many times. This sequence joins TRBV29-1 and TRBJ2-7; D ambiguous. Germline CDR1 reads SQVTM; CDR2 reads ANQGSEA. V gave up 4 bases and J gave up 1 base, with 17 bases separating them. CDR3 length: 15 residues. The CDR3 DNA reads TGCAGCGTTGGGGGTCCGCGCCGGTCTTCCTACGAGCAGTACTTC. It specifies CSVGGPRRSSYEQYF.

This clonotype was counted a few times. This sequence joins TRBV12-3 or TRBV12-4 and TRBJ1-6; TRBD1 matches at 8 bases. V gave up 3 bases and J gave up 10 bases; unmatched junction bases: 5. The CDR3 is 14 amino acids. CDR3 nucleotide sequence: TGTGCCAGCAGTTTCCACAGGGGGAGGTCACCCCTCCACTTT. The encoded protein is CASSFHRGRSPLHF.

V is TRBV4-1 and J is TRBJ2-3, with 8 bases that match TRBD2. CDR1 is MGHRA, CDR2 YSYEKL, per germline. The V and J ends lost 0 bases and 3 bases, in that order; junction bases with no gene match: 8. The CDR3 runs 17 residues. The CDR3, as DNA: TGCGCCAGCAGCCAAGATAGAGCGGGGGTGGGAACAGATACGCAGTATTTT. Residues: CASSQDRAGVGTDTQYF.

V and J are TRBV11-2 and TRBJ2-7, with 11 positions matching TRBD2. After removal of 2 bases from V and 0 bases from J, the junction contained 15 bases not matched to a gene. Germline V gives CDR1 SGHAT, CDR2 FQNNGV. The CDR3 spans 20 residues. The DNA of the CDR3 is TGTGCCAGCAGCTTAAGATCCTCGGCTAGCGGGAGGTACCTCTCCTACGAGCAGTACTTC. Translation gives CASSLRSSASGRYLSYEQYF.

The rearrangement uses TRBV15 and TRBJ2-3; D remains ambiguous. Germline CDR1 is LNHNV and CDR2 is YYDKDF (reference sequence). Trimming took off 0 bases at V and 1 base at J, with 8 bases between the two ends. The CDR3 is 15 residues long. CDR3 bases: TGTGCCACCAGCAGAGATGTTGTACGCACAGATACGCAGTATTTT. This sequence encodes CATSRDVVRTDTQYF.

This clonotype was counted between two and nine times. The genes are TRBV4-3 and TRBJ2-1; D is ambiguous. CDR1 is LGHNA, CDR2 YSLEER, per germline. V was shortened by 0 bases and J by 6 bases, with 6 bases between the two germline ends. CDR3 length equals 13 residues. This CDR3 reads CASSQDRSNEQFF. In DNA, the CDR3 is TGCGCCAGCAGCCAAGATCGCAGCAATGAGCAGTTCTTC.

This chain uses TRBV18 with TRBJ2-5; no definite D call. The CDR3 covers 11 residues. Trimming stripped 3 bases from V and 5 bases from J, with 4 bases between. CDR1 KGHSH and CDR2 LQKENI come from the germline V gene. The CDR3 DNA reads TGTGCCAGCTCACCCTTGGAGACCCAGTACTTC. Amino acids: CASSPLETQYF.

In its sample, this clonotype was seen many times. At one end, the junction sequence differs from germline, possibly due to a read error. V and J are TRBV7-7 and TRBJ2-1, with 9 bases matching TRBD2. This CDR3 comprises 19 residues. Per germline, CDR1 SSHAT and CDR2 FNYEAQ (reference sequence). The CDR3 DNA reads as TGTGCTAGCAGCTTAGTTCCAGCGGGGGGCTTTAGCTCCTACAATGAGCAGTTCTTC. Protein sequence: CASSLVPAGGFSSYNEQFF.